The sequence of this T cell receptor beta chain was determined in a study of T cells in Graves' hyperthyroidism and ophthalmopathy. The CDR3 extends over 12 amino acids. Germline V gene lookup returns CDR1 MNHNS and CDR2 SASEGT. Diagnoses were made from clinical symptoms, serum measures (thyroxine and TRAb), thyroid ultrasound and orbital computed tomography. Approximately 10 ml of fresh peripheral blood supplied the PBMCs. Of note for this clonotype: Its target is unknown. At one of its ends the junction is not consistent with the germline gene, which may arise from a read error.

It was RNA transcripts that yielded the amplified TCR beta CDR3 regions. In the first-round RT-PCR of the TCR CDR3, the HTBI primer set was used. TCRdb redid the calling of the multiplex PCR reads with MiXCR, one entry per CDR3 protein. The table has approximately 600,000 distinct CDR3 sequences, less than 25% seen once. Study-wide results and limits: Most thyroid clonotypes that were expanded above 0.001 also turned up in blood.

The sequence was obtained from a young man with Graves' ophthalmopathy. The V gene is TRBV6-1, the J gene TRBJ1-2, with TRBD1 identical over 7 bases. The sample consisted of blood. The CDR3 here is CATTETGRGCTF. For the CDR3, the DNA is TGTGCCACGACCGAGACAGGGCGCGGCTGCACCTTC.